The TCR beta chain under discussion was sequenced for a study of human CD4 T cells and Enterobacteriaceae. Memory CD4+ T cells were sorted as all CD4+ cells except CD45RA+CCR7+CD95- naive cells, over 95% pure. Total CD4+ T cells and monocytes came from CD4/CD14 microbead positive selection. Sorted cells lacked CD8+, CD14+, CD16+, CD56+, CD19+ and CD25-bright cells. Detection sensitivity for ex vivo total memory CD4+ was one cell in 200,000. TCRdb's table, derived via immunoSEQ multiplex PCR, lists solely in-frame clones and lacks some. The sample includes 25,000 to 35,000 clones, about 82% of them seen just once. CDR1 is DFQATT, CDR2 SNEGSKA, per germline (reference sequence). This CDR3 is 11 amino acids long. The V and J ends lost 6 bases and 6 bases respectively, with 9 bases between them. Notes on the study in general: Ex vivo clonotype reactivity was inferred only by sequence matching.

With regard to this clone: Its antigen is as yet unknown.

Sequenced sample: memory CD4+ T cells from blood. This sequence originates from a human donor in good health. This rearrangement joins TRBV20-1 to TRBJ1-5; D is possibly TRBD1 (5 bases). CDR3 in amino acids: CSAPGVQPQHF. The CDR3 bases are TGCAGTGCGCCGGGGGTTCAGCCCCAGCATTTT.